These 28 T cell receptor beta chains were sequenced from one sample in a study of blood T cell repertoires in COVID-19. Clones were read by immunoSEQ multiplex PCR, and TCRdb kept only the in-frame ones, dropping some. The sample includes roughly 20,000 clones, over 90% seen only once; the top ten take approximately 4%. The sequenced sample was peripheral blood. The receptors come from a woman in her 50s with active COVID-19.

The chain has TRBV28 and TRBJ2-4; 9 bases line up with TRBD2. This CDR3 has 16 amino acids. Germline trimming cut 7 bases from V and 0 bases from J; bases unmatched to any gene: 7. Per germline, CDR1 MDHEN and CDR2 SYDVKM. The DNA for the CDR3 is TGTGCCAGCACCCGGGGACTAGCTTTAGCCAAAAACATTCAGTACTTC. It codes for CASTRGLALAKNIQYF.

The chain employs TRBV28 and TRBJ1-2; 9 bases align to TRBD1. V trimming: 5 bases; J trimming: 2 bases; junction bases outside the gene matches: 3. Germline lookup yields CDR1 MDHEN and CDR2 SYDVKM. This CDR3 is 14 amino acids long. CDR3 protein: CASSAGTGNYGYTF. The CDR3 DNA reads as TGTGCCAGCAGTGCCGGGACAGGGAACTATGGCTACACCTTC.

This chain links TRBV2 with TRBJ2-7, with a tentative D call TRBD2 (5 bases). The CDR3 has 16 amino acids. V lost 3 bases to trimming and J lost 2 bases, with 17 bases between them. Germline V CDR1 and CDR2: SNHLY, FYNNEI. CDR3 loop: CASSDRTSSFTYEQYF. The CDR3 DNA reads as TGTGCCAGCAGTGATAGGACGTCTAGCTTTACCTACGAGCAGTACTTC.

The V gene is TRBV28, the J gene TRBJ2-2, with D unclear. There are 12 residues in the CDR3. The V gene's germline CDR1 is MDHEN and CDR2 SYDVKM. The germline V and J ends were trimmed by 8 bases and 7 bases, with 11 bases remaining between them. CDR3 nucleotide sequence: TGTGCCAGCGCTTTTAGCTTCGGGGAGCTGTTTTTT. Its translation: CASAFSFGELFF.

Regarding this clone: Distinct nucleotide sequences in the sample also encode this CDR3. The CDR3 loop is CASSPGTNNNEQFF. The CDR3 DNA reads TGTGCCAGCTCACCTGGGACAAACAACAATGAGCAGTTCTTC. The genes are TRBV18 and TRBJ2-1; D is perhaps TRBD1 (6 bases). Trimming removed 3 bases at V and 5 bases at J, with 11 bases between. The CDR3 covers 14 residues. The germline CDR1 and CDR2 sequences are KGHSH and LQKENI.

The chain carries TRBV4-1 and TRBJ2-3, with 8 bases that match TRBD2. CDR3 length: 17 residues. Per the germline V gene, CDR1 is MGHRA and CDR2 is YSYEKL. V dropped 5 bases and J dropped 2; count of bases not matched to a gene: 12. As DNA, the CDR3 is TGCGCCAGCAGCAAAGTGACGGGGGGGGCGAACACAGATACGCAGTATTTT. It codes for CASSKVTGGANTDTQYF.

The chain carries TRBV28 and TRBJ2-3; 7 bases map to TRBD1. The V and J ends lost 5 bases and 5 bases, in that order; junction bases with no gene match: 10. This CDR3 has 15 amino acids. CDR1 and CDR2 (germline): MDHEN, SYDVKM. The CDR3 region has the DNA TGTGCCAGCAGTCCCGAGGTAGGGGGCGGAGATACGCAGTATTTT. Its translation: CASSPEVGGGDTQYF.

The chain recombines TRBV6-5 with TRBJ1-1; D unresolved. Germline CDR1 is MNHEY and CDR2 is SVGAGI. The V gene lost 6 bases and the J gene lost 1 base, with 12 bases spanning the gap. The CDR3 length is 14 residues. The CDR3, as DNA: TGTGCCAGCAGCACAACGACACCGAACACTGAAGCTTTCTTT. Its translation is CASSTTTPNTEAFF.

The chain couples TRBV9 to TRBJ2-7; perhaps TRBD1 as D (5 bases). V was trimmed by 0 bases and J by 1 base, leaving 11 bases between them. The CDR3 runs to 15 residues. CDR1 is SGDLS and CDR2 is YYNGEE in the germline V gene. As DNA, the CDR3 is TGTGCCAGCAGCGTAGAGTGGACACCATCCTACGAGCAGTACTTC. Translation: CASSVEWTPSYEQYF.

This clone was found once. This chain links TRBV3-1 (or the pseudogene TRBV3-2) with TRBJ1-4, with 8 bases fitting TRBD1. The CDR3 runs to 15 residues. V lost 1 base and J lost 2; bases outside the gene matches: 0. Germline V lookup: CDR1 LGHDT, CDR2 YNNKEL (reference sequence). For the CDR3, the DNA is TGTGCCAGCAGCCAAGCAGGGGGCACTAATGAAAAACTGTTTTTT. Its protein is CASSQAGGTNEKLFF.

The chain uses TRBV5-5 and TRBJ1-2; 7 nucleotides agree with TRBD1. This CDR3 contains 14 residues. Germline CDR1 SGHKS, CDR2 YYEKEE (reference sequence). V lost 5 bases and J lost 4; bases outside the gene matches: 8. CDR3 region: CASSSQGVGYGYTF. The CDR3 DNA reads TGTGCCAGCAGTTCTCAGGGGGTTGGCTATGGCTACACCTTC.

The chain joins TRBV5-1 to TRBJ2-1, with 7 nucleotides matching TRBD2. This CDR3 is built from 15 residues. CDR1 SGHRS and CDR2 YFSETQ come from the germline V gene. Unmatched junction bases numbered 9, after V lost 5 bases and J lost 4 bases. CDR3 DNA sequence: TGCGCCAGCAGGATAGGACTAGAGAGATACAATGAGCAGTTCTTC. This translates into CASRIGLERYNEQFF.

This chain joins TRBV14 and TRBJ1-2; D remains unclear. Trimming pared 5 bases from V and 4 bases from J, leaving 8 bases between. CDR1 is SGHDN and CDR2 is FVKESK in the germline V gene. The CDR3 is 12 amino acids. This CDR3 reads CASSFGVYGYTF. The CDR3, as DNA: TGTGCCAGCAGCTTCGGGGTCTATGGCTACACCTTC.

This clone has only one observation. CDR3 sequence reads: CASRRTYNEKLFF. DNA of the CDR3: TGTGCCAGCAGACGCACTTATAATGAAAAACTGTTTTTT. The gene calls are TRBV28 and TRBJ1-4; D unresolved. The germline CDR1 and CDR2 sequences are MDHEN and SYDVKM. The CDR3 consists of 13 residues. Trimming stripped 6 bases from V and 4 bases from J, with 9 bases between.

The CDR3 nucleotides are TGTGCCAGCAGCCAAGCCAGGGGTGCCTACAATGAGCAGTTCTTC. Protein sequence: CASSQARGAYNEQFF. This chain uses TRBV4-2 with TRBJ2-1; D is possibly TRBD1 (6 bases). The CDR3 is made up of 15 amino acids. V shed 1 base and J shed 2 bases, with 9 bases lying between them. Germline CDR1 is LGHNA and CDR2 is YNFKEQ.

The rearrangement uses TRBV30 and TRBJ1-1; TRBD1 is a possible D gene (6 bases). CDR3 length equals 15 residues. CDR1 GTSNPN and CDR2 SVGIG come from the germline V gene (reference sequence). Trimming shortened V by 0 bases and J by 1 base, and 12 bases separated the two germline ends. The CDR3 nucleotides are TGTGCCTGGAGTGTACCGGGCAGGGGGAACACTGAAGCTTTCTTT. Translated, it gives CAWSVPGRGNTEAFF.

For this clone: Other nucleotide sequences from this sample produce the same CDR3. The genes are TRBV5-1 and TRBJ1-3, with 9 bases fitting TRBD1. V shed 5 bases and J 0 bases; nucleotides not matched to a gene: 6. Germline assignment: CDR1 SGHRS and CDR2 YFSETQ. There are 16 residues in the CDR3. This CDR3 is CASRKGQGSSGNTIYF. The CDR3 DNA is TGCGCCAGCAGGAAGGGACAGGGAAGCTCTGGAAACACCATATATTTT.

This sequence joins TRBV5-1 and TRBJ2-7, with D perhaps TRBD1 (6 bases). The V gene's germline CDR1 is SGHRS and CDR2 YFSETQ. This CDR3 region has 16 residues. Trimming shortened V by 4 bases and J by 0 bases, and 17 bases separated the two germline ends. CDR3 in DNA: TGCGCCAGCAGCAGGCCGACAGGCCCTTCCTCCTACGAGCAGTACTTC. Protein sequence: CASSRPTGPSSYEQYF.

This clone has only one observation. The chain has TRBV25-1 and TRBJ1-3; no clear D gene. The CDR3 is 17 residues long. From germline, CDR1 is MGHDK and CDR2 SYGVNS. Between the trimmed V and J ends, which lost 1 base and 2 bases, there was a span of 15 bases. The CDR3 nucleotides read TGTGCCAGCAGTGAATCGGGAGGGCGGGATCCTGGAAACACCATATATTTT. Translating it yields CASSESGGRDPGNTIYF.

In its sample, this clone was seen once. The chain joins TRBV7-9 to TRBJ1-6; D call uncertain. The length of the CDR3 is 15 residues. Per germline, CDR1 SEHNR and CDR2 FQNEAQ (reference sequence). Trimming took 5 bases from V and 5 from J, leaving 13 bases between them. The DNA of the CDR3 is TGTGCCAGCAGCGCGATGTCCGATAATAATTCACCCCTCCACTTT. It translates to CASSAMSDNNSPLHF.

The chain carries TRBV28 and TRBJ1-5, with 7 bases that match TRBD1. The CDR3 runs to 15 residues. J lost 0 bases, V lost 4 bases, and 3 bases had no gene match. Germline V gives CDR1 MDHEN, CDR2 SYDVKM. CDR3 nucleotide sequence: TGTGCCAGCAGTTCGGGACAGTATAGCAATCAGCCCCAGCATTTT. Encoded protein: CASSSGQYSNQPQHF.

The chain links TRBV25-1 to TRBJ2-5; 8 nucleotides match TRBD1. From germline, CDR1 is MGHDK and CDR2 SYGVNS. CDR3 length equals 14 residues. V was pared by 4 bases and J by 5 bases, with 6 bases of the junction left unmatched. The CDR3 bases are TGTGCCAGCAGTGGACCTCGACAGGGGGAGACCCAGTACTTC. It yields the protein CASSGPRQGETQYF.

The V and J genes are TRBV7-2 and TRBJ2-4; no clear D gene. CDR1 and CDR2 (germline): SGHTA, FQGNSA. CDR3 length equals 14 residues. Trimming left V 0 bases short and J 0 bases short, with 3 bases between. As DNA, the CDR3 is TGTGCCAGCAGCTTAGCCCTAGCCAAAAACATTCAGTACTTC. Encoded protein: CASSLALAKNIQYF.

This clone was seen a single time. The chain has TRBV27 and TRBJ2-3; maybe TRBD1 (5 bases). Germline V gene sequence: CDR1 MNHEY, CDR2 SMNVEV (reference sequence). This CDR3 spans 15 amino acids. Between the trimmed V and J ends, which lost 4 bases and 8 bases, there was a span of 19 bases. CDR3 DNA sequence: TGTGCCAGCAGTTCTGGACACCACCAACGTGGTACGCAGTATTTT. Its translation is CASSSGHHQRGTQYF.

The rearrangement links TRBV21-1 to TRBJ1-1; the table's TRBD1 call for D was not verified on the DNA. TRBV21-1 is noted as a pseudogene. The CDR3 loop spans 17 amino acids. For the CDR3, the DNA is TGTGCCAGCAACCGCTCGACAGCCCCGAGGAGGAACACTGAAGCTTTCTTT. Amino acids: CASNRSTAPRRNTEAFF.

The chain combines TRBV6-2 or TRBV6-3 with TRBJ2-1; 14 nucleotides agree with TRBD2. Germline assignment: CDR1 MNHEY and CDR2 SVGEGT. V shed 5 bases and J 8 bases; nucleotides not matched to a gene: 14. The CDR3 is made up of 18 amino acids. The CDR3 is CASSRSSGLAGVGYEQFF. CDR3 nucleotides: TGTGCCAGCAGTCGTTCCTCGGGACTAGCGGGAGTTGGTTATGAGCAGTTCTTC.

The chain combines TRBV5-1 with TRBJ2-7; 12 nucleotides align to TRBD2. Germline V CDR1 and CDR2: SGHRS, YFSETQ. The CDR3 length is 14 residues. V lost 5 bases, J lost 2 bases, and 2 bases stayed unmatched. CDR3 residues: CASRLAGGPYEQYF. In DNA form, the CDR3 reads TGCGCCAGCAGACTAGCGGGAGGTCCCTACGAGCAGTACTTC.

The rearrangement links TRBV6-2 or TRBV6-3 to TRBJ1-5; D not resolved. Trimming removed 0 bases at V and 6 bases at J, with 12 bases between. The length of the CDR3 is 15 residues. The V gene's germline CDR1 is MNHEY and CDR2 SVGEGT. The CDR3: CASSYSREGGQPQHF. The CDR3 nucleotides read TGTGCCAGCAGTTACTCGAGGGAGGGTGGTCAGCCCCAGCATTTT.